This T cell receptor (beta chain) is drawn from a study of blood T cell repertoires in COVID-19. The CDR3 is 17 residues long. V lost 5 bases to trimming and J lost 8 bases; unmatched junction nucleotides: 14. The germline gives CDR1 SEHNR, CDR2 FQNEAQ (reference sequence). This table comes from immunoSEQ multiplex PCR, and its TCRdb copy is limited to in-frame clones, with some not included. The top ten clones hold around 6% of a sample with roughly 250,000 clones, 83% of them seen once. The receptor was derived from a human donor in a cohort sampled during active COVID-19. This chain joins TRBV7-9 and TRBJ1-6; 8 bases fit TRBD1. The sequencing input was peripheral blood. CDR3 nucleotides: TGTGCCAGCAGCAAATTCGGGGATCAGGGGGCAGATTCACCCCTCCACTTT. Its translation: CASSKFGDQGADSPLHF.